This T cell receptor (beta chain) was sequenced in a study of post-analysis software for immune sequencing data. cDNA libraries of TCR beta carried unique molecular identifiers. A single record per CDR3 protein comes from TCRdb applying MiXCR to the PCR reads. The sample includes around 710,000 distinct CDR3 sequences, approximately 44% of them seen just once. This CDR3 is 14 amino acids long. Germline-derived CDR1 and CDR2 are DFQATT and SNEGSKA (reference sequence). As regards this clonotype: No antigen is known for it.

Study-wide findings and caveats: Relative to controls, patients had about 5 TRBV segments at higher frequency, with TRBV5-6, TRBV5-1 and TRBV20-1 among these.

Sequencing was performed on blood. The chain links TRBV20-1 to TRBJ2-2; D is unresolved. The origin of this receptor is a girl aged 10-17 years with multiple sclerosis. CDR3 DNA sequence: TGCCAGATGCCACGGATACACAACACCGGGGAGCTGTTTTTT. It is translated as CQMPRIHNTGELFF.